Below are 13 T cell receptor beta chains sequenced from a single sample in a study of blood T cell repertoires in COVID-19 (dated by TCRdb to between 2020 and 2021). The protocol used for the library was the immunoSEQ multiplex PCR assay. TCRdb provides this immuneACCESS table in a form limited to in-frame rearrangements. Some clones are lacking; in checked studies, under half of them reflect an unresolved V gene, and why the rest are absent is not known. The sample records a few hundred thousand clones, about 86% of which are singletons. The leading ten clones occupy roughly 10% of the sample. Sequencing was done on a sample of PBMCs or T cells enriched from blood (not recorded which). These receptors were collected from a woman between 45 and 65 years old who had recovered from COVID-19.

The chain combines TRBV11-1 with TRBJ2-1; D might be TRBD2 (6 bases). V lost 1 base to trimming and J lost 4 bases, with 11 bases between them. The CDR3 loop spans 15 amino acids. Germline loops: CDR1 SGHAT, CDR2 FQDESV (reference sequence). The CDR3 protein is CASSLEGSGYNEQFF. CDR3 in DNA: TGTGCCAGCAGCTTAGAAGGTAGCGGATACAATGAGCAGTTCTTC.

V gene TRBV4-1 combines with J gene TRBJ1-2; the match to TRBD1 covers 7 bases. This CDR3 is built from 14 residues. V was pared by 4 bases and J by 4 bases, with 6 bases of the junction left unmatched. Germline V gene sequence: CDR1 MGHRA, CDR2 YSYEKL. The CDR3 DNA sequence: TGCGCCAGCAGCCCTCGACAGGGCGGCTATGGCTACACCTTC. Its translation is CASSPRQGGYGYTF.

The V call is TRBV28, the J call TRBJ1-4, with 7 nucleotides matching TRBD1. The germline CDR1 and CDR2 sequences are MDHEN and SYDVKM. The CDR3 runs 14 residues. Unmatched junction bases numbered 5, after V lost 2 bases and J lost 8 bases. The CDR3 here is CASSLAGQVEKLFF. The CDR3 region has the DNA TGTGCCAGCAGTTTAGCTGGACAGGTGGAAAAACTGTTTTTT.

The V gene is TRBV3-1 (or the pseudogene TRBV3-2), the J gene TRBJ1-1; TRBD1 aligns across 7 bases. Trimming at V came to 4 bases and at J to 2 bases, leaving 4 bases not matched to a gene. This CDR3 spans 14 amino acids. Germline V CDR1 and CDR2: LGHDT, YNNKEL (reference sequence). CDR3 protein: CASSRDRVNTEAFF. CDR3 in DNA: TGTGCCAGCAGCCGCGACAGGGTCAACACTGAAGCTTTCTTT.

This sequence joins TRBV20-1 and TRBJ2-3; D possibly corresponds to TRBD2 (5 bases). Germline CDR1 DFQATT, CDR2 SNEGSKA (reference sequence). CDR3 length equals 13 residues. The ends were cut back, 3 bases at V and 2 bases at J, with 9 bases in the middle. As DNA, the CDR3 is TGCAGTGCTAGTCGGCGGGCCACAGATACGCAGTATTTT. Protein sequence: CSASRRATDTQYF.

The chain links TRBV4-3 to TRBJ1-2; TRBD1 matches 8 bases. The J segment lost 1 base and the V segment lost 2 bases, leaving 9 bases of the junction unmatched. Germline V lookup: CDR1 LGHNA, CDR2 YSLEER. This CDR3 has 17 amino acids. The CDR3 sequence: CASSQPGQAANNYGYTF. The CDR3 nucleotides read TGCGCCAGCAGCCAACCGGGACAGGCGGCAAATAACTATGGCTACACCTTC.

The chain links TRBV19 to TRBJ1-2; D unresolved. CDR3 size: 15 residues. Trimming removed 5 bases at V and 2 bases at J, with 15 bases between. CDR1 and CDR2 from the germline V gene are LNHDA and SQIVND (reference sequence). CDR3 region: CASSSRLVLNYGYTF. The CDR3 DNA reads as TGTGCCAGTAGTTCGAGGCTCGTACTGAACTATGGCTACACCTTC.

This chain uses TRBV2 with TRBJ1-5; TRBD1 aligns across 9 bases. In germline, CDR1 is SNHLY, CDR2 FYNNEI. Unmatched junction bases numbered 10, after V lost 4 bases and J lost 6 bases. The CDR3 runs to 16 residues. CDR3: CASSGQGDLVSQPQHF. The DNA for the CDR3 is TGTGCCAGCAGTGGACAGGGGGATCTTGTCTCTCAGCCCCAGCATTTT. Together with reference TRBV2 and TRBJ1-5, the CDR3 gives the full variable domain: EPEVTQTPSHQVTQMGQEVILRCVPISNHLYFYWYRQILGQKVEFLVSFYNNEISEKSEIFDDQFSVERPDGSNFTLKIRSTKLEDSAMYFCASSGQGDLVSQPQHFGDGTRLSIL.

This clone turned up a few times. An end of the junction differs from the germline gene, which may be a read error. This sequence joins TRBV29-1 and TRBJ1-2, with 11 bases identical to TRBD1. The germline CDR1 and CDR2 sequences are SQVTM and ANQGSEA. The CDR3 runs 12 residues. In DNA form, the CDR3 reads TGCAGCGTTGAAGATCTTGGGGACAGGGGGGACTTC. Protein: CSVEDLGDRGDF.

V usage is TRBV6-2 or TRBV6-3 and J usage is TRBJ2-5, with D perhaps TRBD2 (7 bases). Germline CDR1 MNHEY, CDR2 SVGEGT. The CDR3 consists of 15 residues. V lost 2 bases and J lost 3, with 13 bases in between. The CDR3 spells CASSYGGAFEETQYF. The CDR3 nucleotides read TGTGCCAGCAGTTACGGGGGGGCCTTTGAAGAGACCCAGTACTTC.

This chain connects TRBV6-5 to TRBJ1-2, with 7 positions matching TRBD1. The V gene end was trimmed by 7 bases and the J gene end by 7 bases; junction bases not matched to a gene: 9. The CDR3 has 13 residues. CDR1 MNHEY and CDR2 SVGAGI come from the germline V gene. In nucleotides, the CDR3 is TGTGCCAGCAACGGACCCAGGGGGGCTGGCTACACCTTC. Translation gives CASNGPRGAGYTF.

The chain recombines TRBV7-9 with TRBJ2-1; D remains unclear. Germline CDR1 and CDR2: SEHNR and FQNEAQ (reference sequence). The V end was cut by 5 bases, the J end by 4 bases, with 15 bases between. The CDR3 sequence is 15 residues long. The CDR3 nucleotides read TGTGCCAGCAGCGCAACATTGATCCCTTACAATGAGCAGTTCTTC. Residues: CASSATLIPYNEQFF.

The count of this clone is one. J is TRBJ1-1 and V is TRBV13, with TRBD1 as a possible D gene (6 bases). V lost 2 bases and J 5 bases, leaving 12 bases between the germline ends. The length of the CDR3 is 14 residues. CDR1 PRHDT and CDR2 FYEKMQ come from the germline V gene (reference sequence). CDR3 nucleotides: TGTGCCAGCAGCTTACGGGGGGCGCGGACTGAAGCTTTCTTT. This encodes CASSLRGARTEAFF.